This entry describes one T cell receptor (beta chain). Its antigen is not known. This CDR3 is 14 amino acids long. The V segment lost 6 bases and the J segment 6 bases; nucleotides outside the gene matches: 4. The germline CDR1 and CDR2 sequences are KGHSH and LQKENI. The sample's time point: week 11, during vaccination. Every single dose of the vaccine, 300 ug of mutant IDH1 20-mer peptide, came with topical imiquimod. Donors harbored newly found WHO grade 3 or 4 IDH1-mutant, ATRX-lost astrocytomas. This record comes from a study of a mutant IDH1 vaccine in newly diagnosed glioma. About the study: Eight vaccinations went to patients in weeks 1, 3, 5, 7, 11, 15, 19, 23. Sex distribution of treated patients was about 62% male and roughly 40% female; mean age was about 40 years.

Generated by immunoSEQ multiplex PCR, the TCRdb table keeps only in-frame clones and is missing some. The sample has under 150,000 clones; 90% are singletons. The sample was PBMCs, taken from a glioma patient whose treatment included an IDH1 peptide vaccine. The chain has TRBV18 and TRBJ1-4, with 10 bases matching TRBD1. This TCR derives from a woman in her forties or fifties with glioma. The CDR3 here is CASSYGTGDEKLFF. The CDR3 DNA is TGTGCCAGCTCGTACGGGACAGGGGATGAAAAACTGTTTTTT.